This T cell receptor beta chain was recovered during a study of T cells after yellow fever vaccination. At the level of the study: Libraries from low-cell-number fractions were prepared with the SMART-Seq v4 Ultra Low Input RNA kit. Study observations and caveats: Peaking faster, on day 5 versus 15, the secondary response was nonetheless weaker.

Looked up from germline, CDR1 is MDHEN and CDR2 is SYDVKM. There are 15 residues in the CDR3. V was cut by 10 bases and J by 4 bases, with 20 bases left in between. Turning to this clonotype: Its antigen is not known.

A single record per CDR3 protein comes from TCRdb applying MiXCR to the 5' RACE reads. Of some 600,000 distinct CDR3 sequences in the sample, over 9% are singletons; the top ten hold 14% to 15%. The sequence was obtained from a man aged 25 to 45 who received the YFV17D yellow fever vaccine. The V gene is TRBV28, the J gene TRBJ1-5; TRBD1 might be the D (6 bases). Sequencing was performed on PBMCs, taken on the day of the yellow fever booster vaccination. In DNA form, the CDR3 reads TGTGCCACCATAGGGCAGGGGTTTCTGAATCAGCCCCAGCATTTT. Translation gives CATIGQGFLNQPQHF.